These T cell receptor beta chains were read from a single sample in a study of T cell responses to AZD1222 COVID-19 vaccine. Only in-frame clones appear in the TCRdb table, and some are missing; sequencing was by immunoSEQ multiplex PCR. The table records approximately 150,000 clones, roughly nine tenths of them present only once. The sequencing used peripheral blood, collected 28 days after the second AZD1222 dose. The receptors were gathered from an adult who received the AZD1222 COVID-19 vaccine. Each CDR3 is given with its conserved first and last residue. Fields, in order: J gene, clone size, V gene, D gene, CDR3 protein, CDR3 DNA. D genes are given only for firm matches. Clone size, where shown, is once, few, many, or a class for clones that have expanded.

J: TRBJ2-5; size: NA; V: TRBV5-5; D: TRBD1; CDR3: CASSLGGQILQETQYF; DNA: TGTGCCAGCAGCTTGGGGGGACAGATTCTACAAGAGACCCAGTACTTC
J: TRBJ1-1; size: NA; V: TRBV10-3; D: NA; CDR3: CAISESAQGTEAFF; DNA: TGTGCCATCAGTGAGTCGGCCCAGGGCACTGAAGCTTTCTTT
J: TRBJ1-4; size: once; V: TRBV14; D: TRBD1; CDR3: CASSRSGGASTEKLFF; DNA: TGTGCCAGCAGCCGATCAGGGGGGGCGTCGACTGAAAAACTGTTTTTT
J: TRBJ1-1; size: NA; V: TRBV3-1/TRBV3-2; D: NA; CDR3: CASSQVSGGAEAFF; DNA: TGTGCCAGCAGCCAAGTTTCTGGGGGCGCGGAAGCTTTCTTT
J: TRBJ2-1; size: NA; V: TRBV4-1; D: NA; CDR3: CASSPYGVDEQFF; DNA: TGCGCCAGCAGCCCGTACGGCGTCGATGAGCAGTTCTTC
J: TRBJ1-6; size: NA; V: TRBV15; D: NA; CDR3: CATSNQGRHSPLHF; DNA: TGTGCCACCAGCAACCAGGGAAGGCATTCACCCCTCCACTTT
J: TRBJ1-2; size: once; V: TRBV3-1/TRBV3-2; D: NA; CDR3: CASSQFGEGNYGYTF; DNA: TGTGCCAGCAGCCAATTCGGTGAGGGAAACTATGGCTACACCTTC
J: TRBJ2-7; size: NA; V: TRBV28; D: TRBD1; CDR3: CASSLRGQGKNEQYF; DNA: TGTGCCAGCAGTTTACGCGGACAGGGCAAAAACGAGCAGTACTTC
J: TRBJ2-3; size: NA; V: TRBV5-4; D: NA; CDR3: CAIQASPVTQYF; DNA: TGTGCCATCCAAGCGAGTCCGGTTACGCAGTATTTT
J: TRBJ1-5; size: NA; V: TRBV28; D: NA; CDR3: CASSFVRVLWSNQPQHF; DNA: TGTGCCAGCAGTTTTGTCAGGGTGTTATGGAGCAATCAGCCCCAGCATTTT
J: TRBJ1-1; size: NA; V: TRBV7-9; D: NA; CDR3: CASSFTGTEAFF; DNA: TGTGCCAGCAGCTTTACCGGGACTGAAGCTTTCTTT
J: TRBJ2-3; size: NA; V: TRBV28; D: NA; CDR3: CASSPTFNTQYF; DNA: TGTGCCAGCAGTCCCACCTTCAATACGCAGTATTTT
J: TRBJ1-5; size: NA; V: TRBV19; D: TRBD1; CDR3: CASSIEAGTGQPQHF; DNA: TGTGCCAGTAGTATAGAGGCGGGGACAGGTCAGCCCCAGCATTTT
J: TRBJ1-5; size: once; V: TRBV28; D: NA; CDR3: CASRLGVQPQHF; DNA: TGTGCCAGCAGGCTGGGGGTTCAGCCCCAGCATTTT
J: TRBJ2-1; size: NA; V: TRBV4-2; D: TRBD2; CDR3: CASSQIRRGGHNEQFF; DNA: TGTGCCAGCAGCCAAATCAGGCGGGGGGGACACAATGAGCAGTTCTTC
J: TRBJ1-4; size: NA; V: TRBV6-5; D: TRBD1; CDR3: CASRDRATNEKLFF; DNA: TGTGCCAGCAGGGACAGGGCTACTAATGAAAAACTGTTTTTT